This passage covers 10 T cell receptor beta chains from one sample sequenced in a study of identical twins. In TCRdb, the 5' RACE reads were re-called with MiXCR into one record per CDR3 protein. The data contain under 450,000 distinct CDR3 sequences, less than 20% of them seen just once; the ten biggest clones take up 10% to 15%. Sequenced sample: naive T cells sorted from blood. These receptors originate from a man aged 45-65 years in good health.

V is TRBV4-1 and J is TRBJ2-7; D unresolved. CDR1 MGHRA and CDR2 YSYEKL come from the germline V gene. With 0 bases removed from V and 4 bases from J, the gap between germline ends came to 7 bases. The CDR3 covers 13 residues. The CDR3 loop reads CASSQDRFYEQYF. Written as DNA, the CDR3 is TGCGCCAGCAGCCAAGATAGGTTTTACGAGCAGTACTTC.

This clonotype was seen repeatedly, ten times or more. The V call is TRBV28, the J call TRBJ1-5; 8 bases fit TRBD1. This CDR3 contains 17 residues. The V and J ends lost 4 bases and 0 bases, in that order; junction bases with no gene match: 8. Germline CDR1 and CDR2: MDHEN and SYDVKM. For the CDR3, the DNA is TGTGCCAGCAGTTCTGGACAGGGCCTTCGTAGCAATCAGCCCCAGCATTTT. Its translation is CASSSGQGLRSNQPQHF. Full variable domain (remainder filled in from reference TRBV28 and TRBJ1-5): DVKVTQSSRYLVKRTGEKVFLECVQDMDHENMFWYRQDPGLGLRLIYFSYDVKMKEKGDIPEGYSVSREKKERFSLILESASTNQTSMYLCASSSGQGLRSNQPQHFGDGTRLSIL.

The chain carries TRBV6-2 or TRBV6-3 and TRBJ2-3, with D uncertain. The germline V and J ends were trimmed by 2 bases and 2 bases, with 8 bases remaining between them. The CDR3 has 14 residues. CDR1 MNHEY and CDR2 SVGEGT come from the germline V gene. The chain's CDR3 is CASSYEAITDTQYF. For the CDR3, the DNA is TGTGCCAGCAGTTACGAAGCGATCACAGATACGCAGTATTTT.

The V call is TRBV7-9, the J call TRBJ2-6; D unresolved. Trimming took off 5 bases at V and 2 bases at J, with 13 bases between the two ends. The CDR3 contains 16 residues. From germline, CDR1 is SEHNR and CDR2 FQNEAQ (reference sequence). CDR3 DNA sequence: TGTGCCAGCAGCCCCCCCTGGGGTACTGGGGCCAACGTCCTGACTTTC. It specifies CASSPPWGTGANVLTF.

This clonotype occurred a few times. The gene calls are TRBV20-1 and TRBJ2-1; D call uncertain. The CDR3 totals 15 residues. Germline V CDR1 and CDR2: DFQATT, SNEGSKA (reference sequence). V lost 2 bases to trimming and J lost 1 base, with 12 bases between them. As DNA, the CDR3 is TGCAGTGCTAGAAGGCGGCTCCGATCCTACAATGAGCAGTTCTTC. It yields the protein CSARRRLRSYNEQFF.

The rearrangement joins TRBV28 to TRBJ2-3; tentatively, D is TRBD2 (6 bases). The CDR3 is 15 amino acids. Between the trimmed V and J ends, which lost 3 bases and 2 bases, there was a span of 12 bases. The germline CDR1 and CDR2 sequences are MDHEN and SYDVKM. CDR3 sequence (DNA): TGTGCCAGCAGTTTCGGGAGAATTTACACAGATACGCAGTATTTT. This translates into CASSFGRIYTDTQYF. The full variable domain, in which reference TRBV28 and TRBJ2-3 provide the parts outside the CDR3, is DVKVTQSSRYLVKRTGEKVFLECVQDMDHENMFWYRQDPGLGLRLIYFSYDVKMKEKGDIPEGYSVSREKKERFSLILESASTNQTSMYLCASSFGRIYTDTQYFGPGTRLTVL.

J is TRBJ2-1 and V is TRBV7-2; possible D gene TRBD1, 6 bases. Germline CDR1 is SGHTA and CDR2 is FQGNSA. V lost 6 bases and J 7 bases, leaving 19 bases between the germline ends. CDR3 length: 15 amino acids. This chain's CDR3 is CASSHPGHLGNEQFF. Here the CDR3 DNA reads TGTGCCAGCAGTCACCCGGGACATCTTGGTAATGAGCAGTTCTTC.

This clonotype occurred many times. The chain is built from TRBV14 and TRBJ1-1; unclear D gene. Germline values: CDR1 SGHDN, CDR2 FVKESK. V lost 1 base, J lost 0 bases, and 9 bases lay in between. The CDR3 has 15 amino acids. The CDR3 is CASSQVSGLNTEAFF. In DNA, the CDR3 is TGTGCCAGCAGCCAAGTTTCGGGGTTGAACACTGAAGCTTTCTTT.

V gene TRBV27 combines with J gene TRBJ2-7, with 8 bases fitting TRBD1. CDR1 and CDR2 (germline): MNHEY, SMNVEV (reference sequence). The CDR3 covers 16 residues. Trimming at V came to 2 bases and at J to 6 bases, leaving 12 bases not matched to a gene. The CDR3 DNA sequence: TGTGCCAGCAGTTTAAGTCCGACGGGACAGGTGGGCGAGCAGTACTTC. The encoded protein is CASSLSPTGQVGEQYF.

This clonotype has more than one count but fewer than ten. V and J are TRBV20-1 and TRBJ2-3; D may correspond to TRBD1 or TRBD2 (5 bases each). The germline V gene has CDR1 DFQATT and CDR2 SNEGSKA (reference sequence). Trimming removed 5 bases at V and 0 bases at J, with 12 bases between. The CDR3 is 14 amino acids. For the CDR3, the DNA is TGCAGTGCTGCCCGGGACCTTAGCACAGATACGCAGTATTTT. This encodes CSAARDLSTDTQYF.